Listed below are T cell receptor beta chains from one sample, sequenced in a study of cytomegalovirus exposure and HLA in healthy donors. Sequencing was performed with immunoSEQ multiplex PCR; in TCRdb, only in-frame clones are kept and a portion is missing. The data show 200,000 to 250,000 clones, around 83% seen once. The source material was PBMCs. The source of these receptors is a girl aged 2-10 years in good health and CMV-seronegative. The CDR3 runs from the conserved cysteine through the conserved F or W. The order of the fields is J gene, V gene, clone size, D gene, CDR3 DNA, CDR3 protein. A D gene is named only where the DNA matches it firmly. The listing skips clone size in some rows; elsewhere it reads once, few, many or a size class.

TRBJ1-4 | TRBV27 | - | - | TGTGCCAGCAGTTTACAGAGTGGAGGTGAAAAACTGTTTTTT | CASSLQSGGEKLFF
TRBJ2-7 | TRBV9 | - | TRBD1 | TGTGCCAGCAGCCCCGTTGTAGGGACAGCAGTCTACGAGCAGTACTTC | CASSPVVGTAVYEQYF
TRBJ2-7 | TRBV12-5 | - | - | TGTGCTAGTGGTTTGGTACGAGGGCCCGGGTACGAGCAGTACTTC | CASGLVRGPGYEQYF
TRBJ1-1 | TRBV7-9 | - | - | TGTGCCAGCAGCCCCCTCCTTGACATGAACACTGAAGCTTTCTTT | CASSPLLDMNTEAFF
TRBJ2-2 | TRBV6-5 | once | - | TGTGCCAGCAGAGGACAGCCCGCGAACACCGGGGAGCTGTTTTTT | CASRGQPANTGELFF
TRBJ1-2 | TRBV27 | - | - | TGTGCCAGCAGTCCCGGACAGCTTTATGGCTACACCTTC | CASSPGQLYGYTF
TRBJ2-3 | TRBV7-3 | - | TRBD2 | TGTGCCAGCAGCTTAGGTCTAGCGGGGGCCGGGGATACGCAGTATTTT | CASSLGLAGAGDTQYF
TRBJ1-1 | TRBV14 | - | - | TGTGCCAGCAGCCAGGCAGGGGAGAACACTGAAGCTTTCTTT | CASSQAGENTEAFF
TRBJ1-6 | TRBV19 | - | TRBD1 | TGTGCCAGTAGTCTCCCGGGACAGGGGGCGTCTAATTCACCCCTCCACTTT | CASSLPGQGASNSPLHF
TRBJ2-7 | TRBV6-6 | - | TRBD2 | TGTGCCAGCAGTCTTAGCGGGGGGAACTACGAGCAGTACTTC | CASSLSGGNYEQYF
TRBJ2-3 | TRBV6-6 | once | - | TGTGCCAGCAGTTACCAGGAGGGCCCTACAGATACGCAGTATTTT | CASSYQEGPTDTQYF
TRBJ2-7 | TRBV5-6 | - | TRBD2 | TGTGCCAGCAGCTTCTCTGCGGGAGCGCGCTACGGGCAGTACTTC | CASSFSAGARYGQYF
TRBJ1-3 | TRBV27 | - | - | TGTGCCAGCAGCTTTCGGGACACCGGCCGAAACACCATATATTTT | CASSFRDTGRNTIYF
TRBJ2-1 | TRBV10-1 | - | TRBD2 | TGCGCCAGCAGTGAATGGACTAGCGGATACAATGAGCAGTTCTTC | CASSEWTSGYNEQFF
TRBJ2-1 | TRBV5-1 | - | TRBD2 | TGCGCCAGCAGCCCCCCAGCGGGAATATACAATGAGCAGTTCTTC | CASSPPAGIYNEQFF
TRBJ2-2 | TRBV2 | - | - | TGTGCCAGCAGTGAGCGGGGACCCACCGGGGAGCTGTTTTTT | CASSERGPTGELFF
TRBJ2-1 | TRBV7-9 | - | TRBD2 | TGTGCCAGCAGCTTAGGGTTAGCGGGCTACAATGAGCAGTTCTTC | CASSLGLAGYNEQFF
TRBJ2-1 | TRBV6-6 | - | TRBD2 | TGTGCCAGCACTAAACCGGGACTAGCGGCCTCCAATGAGCAGTTCTTC | CASTKPGLAASNEQFF
TRBJ2-1 | TRBV9 | - | - | TGTGCCAGCAGCGTGAACAGGGAGTTCTTC | CASSVNREFF
TRBJ2-1 | TRBV9 | once | - | TGTGCCAGCAGCGTAGGGTCCGGTTCCTACAATGAGCAGTTCTTC | CASSVGSGSYNEQFF
TRBJ1-1 | TRBV27 | - | - | TGTGCCAGCAGTAGGGTAGGGGAGGGGGACACTGAAGCTTTCTTT | CASSRVGEGDTEAFF
TRBJ2-7 | TRBV5-4 | - | TRBD1 | TGTGCCAGCAGCAACGACAGGGTTTGGCTCGAGCAGTACTTC | CASSNDRVWLEQYF
TRBJ2-3 | TRBV7-9 | - | TRBD2 | TGTGCCAGCAGCTTAAATCCAGCGGGAGGGAAAGGCACGCAGTATTTT | CASSLNPAGGKGTQYF
TRBJ1-2 | TRBV7-9 | - | - | TGTTCCAGCAGCTTAACAGCACGCGTATTCTATGGCTACACCTTC | CSSSLTARVFYGYTF
TRBJ2-5 | TRBV5-1 | - | TRBD1 | TGCGCCAGCAGCTACAGGGGGCAAGAGACCCAGTACTTC | CASSYRGQETQYF
TRBJ1-4 | TRBV2 | few | - | TGTGCCAGTTTGCCTACAGCAACTAATGAAAAACTGTTTTTT | CASLPTATNEKLFF
TRBJ2-2 | TRBV5-1 | - | - | TGCGCCAGCAGCTTGTGGGGCAATAGTGACACCGGGGAGCTGTTTTTT | CASSLWGNSDTGELFF
TRBJ1-2 | TRBV7-9 | - | - | TGTGCCAGTAGCTCGTCTCCGGGGTTTCATGGCTACACCTTC | CASSSSPGFHGYTF
TRBJ2-5 | TRBV5-4 | - | TRBD2 | TGTGCCAGCAGTAGCGGGGGGGGCGAGACCCAGTACTTC | CASSSGGGETQYF
TRBJ1-6 | TRBV7-2 | - | - | TGTGCCAGCAGCTTTCACGGAGCACCCCTCCACTTT | CASSFHGAPLHF
TRBJ2-5 | TRBV6-1 | - | - | TGTGCCAGCAGAAGGAGGGGGCCGTCGGAGACCCAGTACTTC | CASRRRGPSETQYF
TRBJ2-5 | TRBV4-1 | once | TRBD2 | TGCGCCAGCAGCCCCCAGGGGAGTAAGACTAGCGGGAGGCCGGGGGAGACCCAGTACTTC | CASSPQGSKTSGRPGETQYF
TRBJ2-1 | TRBV30 | - | - | TGTGCCTGGAGTCGCCAGGCTTGGGCCGAGCAGTTCTTC | CAWSRQAWAEQFF
TRBJ2-7 | TRBV21-1 | - | - | TGTGCCAGCAGCAAAGCGCGTGCACCGCTCTCCTACGAGCAGTACTTC | CASSKARAPLSYEQYF
TRBJ1-2 | TRBV2 | once | - | TGTGCCAGCAGCTACAGGGCCCTTTCGGCTGGCTACACCTTC | CASSYRALSAGYTF
TRBJ2-3 | TRBV9 | few | TRBD2 | TGTGCCAGCAGCTCGGGGACTAGGTTCACAGATACGCAGTATTTT | CASSSGTRFTDTQYF
TRBJ1-1 | TRBV11-2 | - | - | TGTGCCAGCAGCTTAAGTCGCGGGATGAACACTGAAGCTTTCTTT | CASSLSRGMNTEAFF
TRBJ2-2 | TRBV7-2 | - | - | TGTGCCAGCAGCTATGGCGGGATGAACACCGGGGAGCTGTTTTTT | CASSYGGMNTGELFF
TRBJ2-7 | TRBV2 | - | TRBD2 | TGTGCCAGCACCCTAGCGGGTGGTGAGGGCTACGAGCAGTACTTC | CASTLAGGEGYEQYF
TRBJ2-2 | TRBV5-1 | - | - | TGCGCCAGCAGCTTCCTAGCGACGAACACCGGGGAGCTGTTTTTT | CASSFLATNTGELFF
TRBJ1-1 | TRBV7-3 | - | - | TGTGCCAGCAGCCCCGAGAGGAACACTGAAGCTTTCTTT | CASSPERNTEAFF
TRBJ2-1 | TRBV29-1 | few | TRBD1 | TGCAGCGTTGAAAGGACAGGGGTTTACAATGAGCAGTTCTTC | CSVERTGVYNEQFF
TRBJ2-1 | TRBV27 | - | TRBD2 | TGTGCCAGCAGTTTATTACCGGGACTAGCGGGCAATGAGCAGTTCTTC | CASSLLPGLAGNEQFF
TRBJ1-4 | TRBV2 | - | - | TGTGCCAGCAGCCCGCAACTCTGGGGCAATGAAAAACTGTTTTTT | CASSPQLWGNEKLFF
TRBJ2-7 | TRBV11-2 | - | TRBD2 | TGTGCCAGCAGCTTCTCAGCGGGAGGGCCTCCCGAGCAGTACTTC | CASSFSAGGPPEQYF
TRBJ1-5 | TRBV5-6 | - | TRBD1 | TGTGCCAGCAGCTTCGGGGTAACCCGGCAGGGGGTCAATCAGCCCCAGCATTTT | CASSFGVTRQGVNQPQHF
TRBJ2-2 | TRBV27 | few | - | TGTGCCAGCAGTTTGCTTAGGCAGCGCACCGGGGAGCTGTTTTTT | CASSLLRQRTGELFF
TRBJ2-5 | TRBV29-1 | - | - | TGCAGCGTCGAGAACAGGGGAGGGACCCAGTACTTC | CSVENRGGTQYF
TRBJ1-3 | TRBV7-9 | - | - | TGTGCCAGCAGCCCGGGGGGAAACACCATATATTTT | CASSPGGNTIYF
TRBJ1-2 | TRBV5-4 | - | - | TGTGCCAGCAGCTTGGGGGTCAGGGACTATGGCTACACCTTC | CASSLGVRDYGYTF
TRBJ1-4 | TRBV5-8 | - | - | TGTGCCAGCAGCTTGGACAGGCAAATACCAACTAATGAAAAACTGTTTTTT | CASSLDRQIPTNEKLFF
TRBJ1-5 | TRBV27 | - | TRBD1 | TGTGCCAGCAGTTCAACAGGGGGGGGGCAGCCCCAGCATTTT | CASSSTGGGQPQHF
TRBJ1-1 | TRBV6-5 | few | - | TGTGCCAGCAGGTACCAACAGGTGATGAACACTGAAGCTTTCTTT | CASRYQQVMNTEAFF
TRBJ1-5 | TRBV11-2 | - | - | TGTGCCAGCAGCTTGGGAGGGCTTAGCAATCAGCCCCAGCATTTT | CASSLGGLSNQPQHF
TRBJ2-6 | TRBV4-1 | - | TRBD1 | TGCGCCAGCAGCCAAGAGGGACAGGGGCTCTCTGGGGCCAACGTCCTGACTTTC | CASSQEGQGLSGANVLTF
TRBJ2-7 | TRBV19 | - | TRBD1 | TGTGCCAGTAGTATACTACATCCCGGGACAGGGTACTCCTACGAGCAGTACTTC | CASSILHPGTGYSYEQYF
TRBJ2-1 | TRBV9 | - | TRBD1 | TGTGCCAGCAGCGTAGCAGGACAGGGGCTAGATGAGCAGTTCTTC | CASSVAGQGLDEQFF
TRBJ1-2 | TRBV6-6 | once | TRBD1 | TGTGCCAGCAGCAGCCTACAGGGGGCGGGCTATGGCTACACCTTC | CASSSLQGAGYGYTF
TRBJ2-5 | TRBV19 | - | TRBD1 | TGTGCCAGTAGTAACCGGGACAGGGGGACCCAAGAGACCCAGTACTTC | CASSNRDRGTQETQYF
TRBJ2-7 | TRBV25-1 | - | TRBD1 | TGTGCCAGCAGTCCACCCGGGACAGTTTCCTACGAGCAGTACTTC | CASSPPGTVSYEQYF